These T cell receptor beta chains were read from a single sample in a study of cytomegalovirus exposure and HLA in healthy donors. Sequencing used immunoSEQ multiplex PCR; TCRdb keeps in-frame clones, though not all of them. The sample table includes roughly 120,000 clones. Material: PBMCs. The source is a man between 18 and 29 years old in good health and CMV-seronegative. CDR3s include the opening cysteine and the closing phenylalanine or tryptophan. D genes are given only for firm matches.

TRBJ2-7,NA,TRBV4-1,TGCGCCAGCAGCCAGGGACTGGGACGGTGGCTCCGCGAGCAGTACTTC,CASSQGLGRWLREQYF
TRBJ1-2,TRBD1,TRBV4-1,TGCGCCAGCAGCCTGGGACAGCCATCTAACTATGGCTACACCTTC,CASSLGQPSNYGYTF
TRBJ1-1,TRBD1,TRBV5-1,TGCGCCAGCAGCTTGGGAGGGGGCGTAGTGACTGAAGCTTTCTTT,CASSLGGGVVTEAFF
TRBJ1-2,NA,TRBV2,TGTGCCAGCAGTAGGGGCCAAGGGCCCTATGGCTACACCTTC,CASSRGQGPYGYTF
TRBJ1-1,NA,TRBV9,TGTGCCAGCAGCCTTGCCAGGGGCACTGAAGCTTTCTTT,CASSLARGTEAFF
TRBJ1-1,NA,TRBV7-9,TGTGCCAGCAGCTCCGGACAGAACACTGAAGCTTTCTTT,CASSSGQNTEAFF
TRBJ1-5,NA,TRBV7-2,TGTGCCAGCAGCTTAGGTCTAGCTAGCAATCAGCCCCAGCATTTT,CASSLGLASNQPQHF
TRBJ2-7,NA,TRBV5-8,TGTGCCAGCAGCACCGGACAGCCCTACTACGAGCAGTACTTC,CASSTGQPYYEQYF
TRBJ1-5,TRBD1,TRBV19,TGTGCCAGTAGTGCCTGGGACAGGGGGAACCAGCCCCAGCATTTT,CASSAWDRGNQPQHF
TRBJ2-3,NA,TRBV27,TGTGCCAGCAGTTTTTGGATGCGGGATGGCTCAGATACGCAGTATTTT,CASSFWMRDGSDTQYF
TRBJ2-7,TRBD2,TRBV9,TGTGCCAGCAGCGGTAGCGGGGGGGACTCCTACGAGCAGTACTTC,CASSGSGGDSYEQYF
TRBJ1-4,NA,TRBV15,TGTGCCACCAGCCCTGGGAGCGGCGCTGAAAAACTGTTTTTT,CATSPGSGAEKLFF
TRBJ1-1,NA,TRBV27,TGTGCCAGCAGCCATGGGCTCTTGAACACTGAAGCTTTCTTT,CASSHGLLNTEAFF
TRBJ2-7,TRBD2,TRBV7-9,TGTGCCATCGAGAGCGGGAGTGGTGTCGGCGAGCAGTACTTC,CAIESGSGVGEQYF
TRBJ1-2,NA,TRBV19,TGTGCCAGTAGTTCAGGACAGACGTATGGCTACACCTTC,CASSSGQTYGYTF
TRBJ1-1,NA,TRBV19,TGTGCCAGTAGTGGCGGGGGGCGGGAGATGAACACTGAAGCTTTCTTT,CASSGGGREMNTEAFF
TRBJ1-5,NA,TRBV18,TGTGCCAGCTCACCAGGCAGGGGTAGCAATCAGCCCCAGCATTTT,CASSPGRGSNQPQHF
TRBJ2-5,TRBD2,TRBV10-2,TGCGCCAGCAGTGATTTCCCGGGACTAGCGGGATATATCGAGACCCAGTACTTC,CASSDFPGLAGYIETQYF
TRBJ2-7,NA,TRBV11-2,TGTGCCAGCAGCGCAGACACCCTGGGTTACGAGCAGTACTTC,CASSADTLGYEQYF
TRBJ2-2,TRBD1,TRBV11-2,TGTGCCAGCAGCACCTACAGGGGGCCTAACACCGGGGAGCTGTTTTTT,CASSTYRGPNTGELFF
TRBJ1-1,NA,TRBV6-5,TGTGCCAGCAGCCGACAGTTGAACACTGAAGCTTTCTTT,CASSRQLNTEAFF
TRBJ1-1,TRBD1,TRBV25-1,TGTGCCAGCAGTGGCTACAGGGGGCTGAGGACTGAAGCTTTCTTT,CASSGYRGLRTEAFF
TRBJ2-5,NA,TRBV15,TGTGCCACCAGCAGCCGGGATAAAGAGACCCAGTACTTC,CATSSRDKETQYF
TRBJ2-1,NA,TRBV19,TGTGCTCTAGGGCAGGGTGAATTCTTC,CALGQGEFF
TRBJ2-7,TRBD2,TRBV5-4,TGTGCCAGCAGCCTTAGCGGGTTGAGCTCCTACGAGCAGTACTTC,CASSLSGLSSYEQYF
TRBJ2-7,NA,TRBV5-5,TGTGCCAGCAGGAAGACAGCCAGTCTCCACGAGCAGTACTTC,CASRKTASLHEQYF
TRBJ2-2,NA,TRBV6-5,TGTGCCAGCAGTTTACAACTAGCCGGGGAGCTGTTTTTT,CASSLQLAGELFF
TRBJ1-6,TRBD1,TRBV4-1,TGCGCCAGCAGCATAGGGACAGGGGATTTTTCACCCCTCCACTTT,CASSIGTGDFSPLHF
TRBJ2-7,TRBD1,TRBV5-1,TGCGCCAGCAGCCAAGGGACAGGGGGATACGAGCAGTACTTC,CASSQGTGGYEQYF
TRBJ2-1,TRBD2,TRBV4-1,TGCGCCAGCAGCCAAGTACTAGCGGGGGGGGATGAGCAGTTCTTC,CASSQVLAGGDEQFF
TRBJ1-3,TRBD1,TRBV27,TGTGCCAGCAGTCTAACAGGGGGCTCTGGAAACACCATATATTTT,CASSLTGGSGNTIYF
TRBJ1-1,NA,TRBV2,TGTGCCGGATCCTTGGGGAGGAAGGGCACTGAAGCTTTCTTT,CAGSLGRKGTEAFF
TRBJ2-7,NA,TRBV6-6,TGTGCCAGCAGTTACCAGGGTGGGTACGAGCAGTACTTC,CASSYQGGYEQYF
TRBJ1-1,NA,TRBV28,TGTGCCAGCCAACTCGGGGGTCCTGAAGCTTTCTTT,CASQLGGPEAFF
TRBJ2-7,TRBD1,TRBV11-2,TGTGCCAGCAGCTTATCCGCCCCTACAGGGGCCGCCGCCTACGAGCAGTACTTC,CASSLSAPTGAAAYEQYF
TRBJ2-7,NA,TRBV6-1,TGTGCCAGCAGTGAAGCGTTAGAGAGCTCCTACGAGCAGTACTTC,CASSEALESSYEQYF
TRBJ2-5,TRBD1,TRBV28,TGTGCCAGCAGTTTGACAGGGTCGGGAGAGACCCAGTACTTC,CASSLTGSGETQYF
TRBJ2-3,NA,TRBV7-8,TGTGCCAGCAGCTTGGAACAGGGCACAGATACGCAGTATTTT,CASSLEQGTDTQYF
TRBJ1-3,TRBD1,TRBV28,TGTGCCAGCAGACAGGGGACCGGAAACACCATATATTTT,CASRQGTGNTIYF
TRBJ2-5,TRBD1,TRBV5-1,TGCGCCAGCAGCTATATGGGACAGGGTCAAGAGACCCAGTACTTC,CASSYMGQGQETQYF
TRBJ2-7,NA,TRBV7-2,TGTGCCAGCCGCGACTTCCAAGAGCAGTACTTC,CASRDFQEQYF
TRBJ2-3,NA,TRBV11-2,TGTGCCAGCACCAGCAGCGGAGATACGCAGTATTTT,CASTSSGDTQYF
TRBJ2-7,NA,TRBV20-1,TGCAGTGCTAGTGTTACCTACGAGCAGTACTTC,CSASVTYEQYF
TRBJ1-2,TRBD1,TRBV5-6,TGTGCCAGCAGCGACAGGGCGGGCTACACCTTC,CASSDRAGYTF
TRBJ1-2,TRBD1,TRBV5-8,TGTGCCAGCAGCCAAGGGACAGTACACTATGGCTACACCTTC,CASSQGTVHYGYTF
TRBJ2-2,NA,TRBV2,TGTGCCAGCATTGGGGGGAAGGCCGGGGAGCTGTTTTTT,CASIGGKAGELFF
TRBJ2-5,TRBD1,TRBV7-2,TGTGCCAGCAGCTTAGCGGACAGGGGCCGGATACTACACCAAGAGACCCAGTACTTC,CASSLADRGRILHQETQYF
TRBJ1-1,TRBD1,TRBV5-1,TGCGCCAGCGCGAGGGACAGGGGCGGCGACACTGAAGCTTTCTTT,CASARDRGGDTEAFF
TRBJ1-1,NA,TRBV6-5,TGTGCCAGCATCAACAGGGACAATTTTGAAGCTTTCTTT,CASINRDNFEAFF
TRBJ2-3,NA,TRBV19,TGTGCCAGTACCGCGGACGGGAGAGGCGCAGATACGCAGTATTTT,CASTADGRGADTQYF
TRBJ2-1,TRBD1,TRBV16,TGTGCCAGCAGCCAAACGGTCCGGGGACAGGGGGTTCCCAATGAGCAGTTCTTC,CASSQTVRGQGVPNEQFF
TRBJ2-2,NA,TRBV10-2,TGCGCCAGCCGGGACCTAGGGGGACGGACCGGGGAGCTGTTTTTT,CASRDLGGRTGELFF
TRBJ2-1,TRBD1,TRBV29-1,TGCAGCGTTGGGGGACAGGGGCTAATCTTC,CSVGGQGLIF
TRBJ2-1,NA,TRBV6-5,TGTGCCAGCACCCCTAGGTTTTCCTACAATGAGCAGTTCTTC,CASTPRFSYNEQFF
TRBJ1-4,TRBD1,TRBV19,TGTGCCACCCGGATGCAGGGGGGAGCTAATGAAAAACTGTTTTTT,CATRMQGGANEKLFF
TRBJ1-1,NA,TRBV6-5,TGTGCCAGCACGCGAAACACTGAAGCTTTCTTT,CASTRNTEAFF
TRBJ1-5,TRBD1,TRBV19,TGTGCCAGTAGTACAGGGGACAGGGGAAGACAGCCCCAGCATTTT,CASSTGDRGRQPQHF
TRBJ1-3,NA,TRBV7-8,TGTGCCAGCAGCTTAAGGACAGTCCCCGGTGGGGGAAACACCATATATTTT,CASSLRTVPGGGNTIYF
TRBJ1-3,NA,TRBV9,TGTGCCAGCAGCCCCGGACAGACCTCTGGAAACACCATATATTTT,CASSPGQTSGNTIYF
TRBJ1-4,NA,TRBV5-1,TGCGCCAGCAGCTTGGACGGGGAAAAACTGTTTTTT,CASSLDGEKLFF